A selection of T cell receptor beta chains follows, all from one sample in a study of blood T cell repertoires in COVID-19. Clones were read by immunoSEQ multiplex PCR, and TCRdb kept only the in-frame ones, dropping some. The top ten clones hold 5.4% of a sample with about 160,000 clones, around 84% of them seen once. The sample taken for sequencing was peripheral blood. These receptors came from a woman aged 45-65 years with COVID-19, enrolled during active disease. The CDR3 runs from the conserved cysteine through the conserved F or W. A D gene is named only where the DNA matches it firmly. Clone size is shown for a subset of rows, as once, few, many or a class of expanded clone.

abundance: -
d_gene: TRBD1
len: 14
j_gene: TRBJ1-1
v_gene: TRBV6-5
CDR3aa: CASSYWDRGTEAFF
CDR3nt: TGTGCCAGCAGTTACTGGGACAGGGGAACTGAAGCTTTCTTT

abundance: -
d_gene: -
len: 15
j_gene: TRBJ1-1
v_gene: TRBV11-2
CDR3aa: CASSLDDRMNTEAFF
CDR3nt: TGTGCCAGCAGCTTAGATGACAGGATGAACACTGAAGCTTTCTTT

abundance: -
d_gene: -
len: 18
j_gene: TRBJ1-1
v_gene: TRBV4-1
CDR3aa: CASSQIPPGVHLWTEAFF
CDR3nt: TGCGCCAGCAGCCAAATCCCGCCAGGGGTGCATTTGTGGACTGAAGCTTTCTTT

abundance: -
d_gene: -
len: 15
j_gene: TRBJ2-2
v_gene: TRBV30
CDR3aa: CAWRGGAGTFGELFF
CDR3nt: TGTGCCTGGAGGGGGGGAGCAGGAACCTTTGGGGAGCTGTTTTTT

abundance: -
d_gene: -
len: 13
j_gene: TRBJ1-1
v_gene: TRBV4-3
CDR3aa: CASSQAGDPEAFF
CDR3nt: TGCGCCAGCAGCCAAGCAGGGGACCCTGAAGCTTTCTTT

abundance: -
d_gene: -
len: 11
j_gene: TRBJ2-3
v_gene: TRBV20-1
CDR3aa: CSPSPGDTQYF
CDR3nt: TGCAGTCCCTCCCCCGGGGATACGCAGTATTTT

abundance: -
d_gene: TRBD2
len: 15
j_gene: TRBJ2-5
v_gene: TRBV6-4
CDR3aa: CASSFSGGAGETQYF
CDR3nt: TGTGCCAGCAGTTTTAGCGGGGGGGCCGGTGAGACCCAGTACTTC

abundance: -
d_gene: -
len: 15
j_gene: TRBJ1-4
v_gene: TRBV19
CDR3aa: CASSIDGRGTEKLFF
CDR3nt: TGTGCCAGTAGTATTGATGGGAGGGGGACTGAAAAACTGTTTTTT

abundance: -
d_gene: -
len: 17
j_gene: TRBJ1-1
v_gene: TRBV14
CDR3aa: CASSQAGRGGFFTGAFF
CDR3nt: TGTGCCAGCAGCCAAGCGGGAAGGGGAGGCTTTTTTACCGGAGCTTTCTTT

abundance: few
d_gene: -
len: 16
j_gene: TRBJ2-7
v_gene: TRBV7-7
CDR3aa: CAPTGTTTTSSYEQYF
CDR3nt: TGTGCACCTACCGGGACAACAACTACAAGCTCCTACGAGCAGTACTTC

abundance: -
d_gene: TRBD1
len: 17
j_gene: TRBJ2-1
v_gene: TRBV25-1
CDR3aa: CASSARTGVSSYNEQFF
CDR3nt: TGTGCCAGCAGTGCCCGGACAGGGGTCAGCTCCTACAATGAGCAGTTCTTC

abundance: -
d_gene: -
len: 14
j_gene: TRBJ1-2
v_gene: TRBV24-1
CDR3aa: CATSDTGLFYGYTF
CDR3nt: TGTGCCACCAGTGATACAGGGCTATTCTATGGCTACACCTTC

abundance: -
d_gene: TRBD1
len: 16
j_gene: TRBJ1-5
v_gene: TRBV27
CDR3aa: CASSPRDRSSNQPQHF
CDR3nt: TGTGCCAGCAGTCCTCGGGACAGGTCAAGCAATCAGCCCCAGCATTTT

abundance: -
d_gene: TRBD2
len: 15
j_gene: TRBJ2-3
v_gene: TRBV9
CDR3aa: CASSLSRGGQDTQYF
CDR3nt: TGTGCCAGCAGCCTGTCGCGGGGGGGCCAAGATACGCAGTATTTT

abundance: -
d_gene: -
len: 14
j_gene: TRBJ2-7
v_gene: TRBV2
CDR3aa: CASSEGQLSYEQYF
CDR3nt: TGTGCCAGCAGTGAGGGGCAGCTGTCCTACGAGCAGTACTTC

abundance: -
d_gene: -
len: 13
j_gene: TRBJ2-2
v_gene: TRBV12-3/TRBV12-4
CDR3aa: CASRVGGAGELFF
CDR3nt: TGTGCCAGCAGGGTGGGTGGAGCCGGGGAGCTGTTTTTT

abundance: once
d_gene: TRBD2
len: 16
j_gene: TRBJ2-1
v_gene: TRBV5-4
CDR3aa: CASSPAPGLGNNEQFF
CDR3nt: TGTGCCAGCAGTCCGGCACCGGGACTAGGAAACAATGAGCAGTTCTTC

abundance: -
d_gene: -
len: 14
j_gene: TRBJ2-7
v_gene: TRBV20-1
CDR3aa: CSASSSRPPYEQYF
CDR3nt: TGCAGTGCTAGTTCATCCAGGCCTCCCTACGAGCAGTACTTC

abundance: -
d_gene: TRBD2
len: 17
j_gene: TRBJ2-1
v_gene: TRBV10-3
CDR3aa: CAISATRTSGGNNEQFF
CDR3nt: TGTGCCATCAGTGCGACCCGGACTAGCGGGGGAAACAATGAGCAGTTCTTC

abundance: -
d_gene: TRBD1
len: 13
j_gene: TRBJ1-2
v_gene: TRBV12-3/TRBV12-4
CDR3aa: CASSPSTGRGYTF
CDR3nt: TGTGCCAGCAGTCCATCGACAGGGAGGGGCTACACCTTC

abundance: -
d_gene: TRBD2
len: 17
j_gene: TRBJ2-5
v_gene: TRBV5-8
CDR3aa: CASSLVSVGLVQETQYF
CDR3nt: TGTGCCAGCAGCTTGGTCTCGGTGGGACTAGTCCAAGAGACCCAGTACTTC

abundance: -
d_gene: -
len: 15
j_gene: TRBJ2-7
v_gene: TRBV12-2
CDR3aa: CASRLTGSSSYEQYF
CDR3nt: TGTGCAAGTCGCCTAACAGGGTCGAGCTCCTACGAGCAGTACTTC

abundance: -
d_gene: -
len: 14
j_gene: TRBJ2-3
v_gene: TRBV7-9
CDR3aa: CASSLDQGTDTQYF
CDR3nt: TGTGCCAGCAGCTTAGATCAGGGAACCGATACGCAGTATTTT

abundance: -
d_gene: -
len: 14
j_gene: TRBJ2-2
v_gene: TRBV2
CDR3aa: CASSEEDSPGELFF
CDR3nt: TGTGCCAGCAGTGAAGAAGACAGCCCCGGGGAGCTGTTTTTT

abundance: -
d_gene: -
len: 11
j_gene: TRBJ2-7
v_gene: TRBV6-2/TRBV6-3
CDR3aa: CASSHSYEQYF
CDR3nt: TGTGCCAGCAGTCACTCCTACGAGCAGTACTTC

abundance: -
d_gene: -
len: 15
j_gene: TRBJ1-1
v_gene: TRBV21-1
CDR3aa: CASSRRRGTNTEAFF
CDR3nt: TGTGCCAGCAGCAGGCGTAGGGGCACGAACACTGAAGCTTTCTTT

abundance: -
d_gene: TRBD2
len: 15
j_gene: TRBJ2-5
v_gene: TRBV28
CDR3aa: CASSHLLAGQETQYF
CDR3nt: TGTGCCAGCAGCCACCTTCTAGCGGGGCAAGAGACCCAGTACTTC

abundance: -
d_gene: TRBD1
len: 17
j_gene: TRBJ2-7
v_gene: TRBV12-5
CDR3aa: CASGLGPTGGIFYEQYF
CDR3nt: TGTGCTAGTGGTTTGGGCCCGACAGGGGGCATATTCTACGAGCAGTACTTC

abundance: -
d_gene: -
len: 11
j_gene: TRBJ2-7
v_gene: TRBV7-9
CDR3aa: CASSIRDEQYF
CDR3nt: TGTGCCAGCAGCATCAGGGACGAGCAGTACTTC

abundance: -
d_gene: TRBD2
len: 15
j_gene: TRBJ2-7
v_gene: TRBV4-3
CDR3aa: CASSQDRGESYEQYF
CDR3nt: TGCGCCAGCAGCCAAGATCGGGGGGAGTCCTACGAGCAGTACTTC

abundance: -
d_gene: TRBD2
len: 14
j_gene: TRBJ2-1
v_gene: TRBV5-1
CDR3aa: CASSFSGGRDEQFF
CDR3nt: TGCGCCAGCAGCTTTTCCGGGGGGAGGGATGAGCAGTTCTTC

abundance: -
d_gene: -
len: 16
j_gene: TRBJ2-2
v_gene: TRBV9
CDR3aa: CASSPQGQPNTGELFF
CDR3nt: TGTGCCAGCAGCCCACAAGGACAGCCGAACACCGGGGAGCTGTTTTTT

abundance: -
d_gene: TRBD2
len: 15
j_gene: TRBJ2-7
v_gene: TRBV2
CDR3aa: CASNGLAGLSYEQYF
CDR3nt: TGTGCCAGCAACGGACTAGCGGGCTTATCCTACGAGCAGTACTTC

abundance: -
d_gene: TRBD2
len: 13
j_gene: TRBJ2-5
v_gene: TRBV5-4
CDR3aa: CASSVAGGETQYF
CDR3nt: TGTGCCAGCAGCGTAGCGGGGGGGGAGACCCAGTACTTC

abundance: -
d_gene: TRBD2
len: 16
j_gene: TRBJ2-5
v_gene: TRBV7-2
CDR3aa: CASSLTSGGPQETQYF
CDR3nt: TGTGCCAGCAGCTTAACTAGCGGGGGGCCACAAGAGACCCAGTACTTC